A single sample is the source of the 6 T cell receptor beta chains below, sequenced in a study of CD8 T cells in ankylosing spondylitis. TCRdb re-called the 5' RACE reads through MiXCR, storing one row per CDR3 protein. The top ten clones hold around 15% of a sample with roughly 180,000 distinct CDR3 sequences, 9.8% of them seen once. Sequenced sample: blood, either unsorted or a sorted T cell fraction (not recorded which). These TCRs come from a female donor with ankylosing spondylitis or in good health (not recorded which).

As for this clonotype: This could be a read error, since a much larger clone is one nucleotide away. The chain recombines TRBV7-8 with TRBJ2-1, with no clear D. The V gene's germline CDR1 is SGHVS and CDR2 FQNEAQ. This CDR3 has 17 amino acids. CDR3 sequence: CASSLAPWQVLYNVQFF. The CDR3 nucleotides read TGTGCCAGCAGCTTAGCCCCATGGCAAGTCCTCTACAATGTGCAGTTCTTC.

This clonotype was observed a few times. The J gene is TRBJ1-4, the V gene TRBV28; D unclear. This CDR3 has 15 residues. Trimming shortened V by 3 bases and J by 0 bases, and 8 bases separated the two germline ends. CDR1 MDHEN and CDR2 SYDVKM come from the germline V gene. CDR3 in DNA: TGTGCCAGCAGTTTTCTAGAGTCAACTAATGAAAAACTGTTTTTT. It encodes CASSFLESTNEKLFF.

This chain's CDR3 is CASSQEASYNEQFF. The CDR3 nucleotides read TGTGCCAGCAGCCAAGAAGCCAGTTACAATGAGCAGTTCTTC. The V and J genes are TRBV4-2 and TRBJ2-1; D not resolved. The germline CDR1 and CDR2 sequences are LGHNA and YNFKEQ. V was clipped by 0 bases and J by 4 bases, with 7 bases between them. The CDR3 spans 14 residues.

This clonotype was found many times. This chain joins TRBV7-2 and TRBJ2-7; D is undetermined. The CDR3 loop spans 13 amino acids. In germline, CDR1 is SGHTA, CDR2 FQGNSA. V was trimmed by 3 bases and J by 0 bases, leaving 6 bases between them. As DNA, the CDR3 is TGTGCCAGCAGCTTGACTCACTCCTACGAGCAGTACTTC. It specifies CASSLTHSYEQYF.

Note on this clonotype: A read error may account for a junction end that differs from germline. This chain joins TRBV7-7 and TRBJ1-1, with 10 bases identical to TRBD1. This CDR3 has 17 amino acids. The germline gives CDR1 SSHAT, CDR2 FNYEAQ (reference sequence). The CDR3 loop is CASSFGPGTGVNTEAFF. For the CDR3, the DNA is TGTGCTAGCAGCTTTGGTCCCGGGACAGGGGTGAACACTGAAGCTTTCTTT.

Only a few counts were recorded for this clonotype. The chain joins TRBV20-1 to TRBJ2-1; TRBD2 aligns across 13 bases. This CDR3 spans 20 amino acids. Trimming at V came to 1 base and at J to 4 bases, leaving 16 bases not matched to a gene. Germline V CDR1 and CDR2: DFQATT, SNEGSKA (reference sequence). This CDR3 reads CSARGLSGLAGAETYNEQFF. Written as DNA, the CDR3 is TGCAGTGCTAGAGGGCTTTCAGGACTAGCGGGAGCCGAGACATACAATGAGCAGTTCTTC.